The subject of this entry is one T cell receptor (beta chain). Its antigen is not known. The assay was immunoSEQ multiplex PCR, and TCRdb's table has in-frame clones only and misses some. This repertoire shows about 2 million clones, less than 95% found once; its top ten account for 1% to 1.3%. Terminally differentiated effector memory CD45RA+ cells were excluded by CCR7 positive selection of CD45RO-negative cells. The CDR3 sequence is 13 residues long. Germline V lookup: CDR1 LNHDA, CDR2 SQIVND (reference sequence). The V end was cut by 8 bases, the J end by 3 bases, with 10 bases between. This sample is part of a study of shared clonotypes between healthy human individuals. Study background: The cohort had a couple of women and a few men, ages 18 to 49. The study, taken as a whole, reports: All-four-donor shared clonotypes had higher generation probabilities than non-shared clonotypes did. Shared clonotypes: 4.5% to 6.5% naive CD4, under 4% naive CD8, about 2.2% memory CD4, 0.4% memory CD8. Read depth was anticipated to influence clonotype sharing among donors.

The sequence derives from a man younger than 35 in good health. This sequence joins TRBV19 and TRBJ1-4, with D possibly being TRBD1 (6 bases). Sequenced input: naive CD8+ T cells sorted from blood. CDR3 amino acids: CASLGGPNEKLFF. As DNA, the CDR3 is TGTGCCAGTTTAGGGGGTCCTAATGAAAAACTGTTTTTT. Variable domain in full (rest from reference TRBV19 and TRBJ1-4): DGGITQSPKYLFRKEGQNVTLSCEQNLNHDAMYWYRQDPGQGLRLIYYSQIVNDFQKGDIAEGYSVSREKKESFPLTVTSAQKNPTAFYLCASLGGPNEKLFFGSGTQLSVL.